Listed here are 26 T cell receptor beta chains from one sample, sequenced in a study of CD8 T cells in ankylosing spondylitis. One entry per CDR3 protein, called by TCRdb with MiXCR from the 5' RACE reads. The sample yields 130,000 or so distinct CDR3 sequences, 6% to 8.5% seen once. The material sequenced was blood, either unsorted or a sorted T cell fraction (not recorded which). Receptors originate from a male donor with ankylosing spondylitis or in good health (not recorded which).

This clonotype was counted at least ten times. The rearrangement uses TRBV5-1 and TRBJ2-1; TRBD1 agrees at 7 bases. Germline V gene data show CDR1 as SGHRS and CDR2 as YFSETQ. The V gene end was trimmed by 1 base and the J gene end by 6 bases; junction bases not matched to a gene: 10. This CDR3 region has 16 residues. The CDR3 sequence is CASSLLAGGSPNEQFF. Here the CDR3 DNA reads TGCGCCAGCAGCTTGCTGGCAGGGGGATCTCCCAATGAGCAGTTCTTC.

This clonotype was counted ten times or more. V is TRBV29-1 and J is TRBJ2-2; D unresolved. The V and J ends lost 7 bases and 8 bases respectively, with 11 bases between them. From germline, CDR1 is SQVTM and CDR2 ANQGSEA. There are 11 residues in the CDR3. CDR3 residues: CSARRAGELFF. The CDR3 DNA is TGCAGCGCCCGGCGAGCGGGGGAGCTGTTTTTT.

This clonotype was seen ten or more times. The chain uses TRBV29-1 and TRBJ1-1, with D possibly matching TRBD1 (5 bases). CDR1 and CDR2 (germline): SQVTM, ANQGSEA. Trimming cost V 6 bases and J 1 base, with 18 bases left between them. CDR3 length: 15 amino acids. CDR3 sequence: CSVVIRRGENTEAFF. The CDR3 coding sequence is TGCAGCGTGGTCATAAGGCGGGGGGAGAACACTGAAGCTTTCTTT.

At least ten counts were recorded for this clonotype. The V gene is TRBV24-1, the J gene TRBJ2-5, with no clear D. V was trimmed by 4 bases and J by 5 bases, leaving 10 bases between them. Germline V gives CDR1 KGHDR, CDR2 SFDVKD. There are 13 residues in the CDR3. CDR3 residues: CATSDPAWETQYF. CDR3 nucleotides: TGTGCCACCAGTGACCCGGCTTGGGAGACCCAGTACTTC.

This clonotype was recorded at least ten times. The V call is TRBV6-1, the J call TRBJ1-2; 9 bases fit TRBD1. V was pared by 6 bases and J by 3 bases, with 17 bases of the junction left unmatched. The CDR3 has 18 amino acids. The germline gives CDR1 MNHNS, CDR2 SASEGT. This CDR3 reads CASSPPGVGTGSDYGYTF. The CDR3 region has the DNA TGTGCCAGCAGCCCCCCCGGGGTAGGGACAGGGTCGGACTATGGCTACACCTTC.

This clonotype was seen many times. The genes are TRBV5-6 and TRBJ1-5; TRBD1 matches 9 bases. V was clipped by 5 bases and J by 7 bases; unmatched bases: 4. Germline V gene sequence: CDR1 SGHDT, CDR2 YYEEEE. The CDR3 sequence is 13 residues long. In DNA, the CDR3 is TGTGCCAGCAGTCCTACAGGGGGCCAGCCCCAGCATTTT. Protein: CASSPTGGQPQHF.

This clonotype was counted ten times or more. The chain couples TRBV6-1 to TRBJ2-7; 12 bases are a match to TRBD1. Germline V gene data show CDR1 as MNHNS and CDR2 as SASEGT. Trimming cost V 9 bases and J 5 bases; bases outside gene matches: 8. The CDR3 is made up of 14 amino acids. The CDR3 region is CASHRGTGGHEQYF. The CDR3 nucleotides read TGTGCCAGTCACCGGGGGACAGGGGGCCACGAGCAGTACTTC.

This clonotype was recorded many times. J is TRBJ1-1 and V is TRBV7-2; no firm D call. This CDR3 contains 12 residues. V was clipped by 6 bases and J by 5 bases, with 10 bases between them. From germline, CDR1 is SGHTA and CDR2 FQGNSA. CDR3 DNA sequence: TGTGCCAGCAGTCGGGCGAGGACTGAAGCTTTCTTT. Amino acids: CASSRARTEAFF. Filled out from reference TRBV7-2 and TRBJ1-1, the complete variable domain reads GAGVSQSPSNKVTEKGKDVELRCDPISGHTALYWYRQSLGQGLEFLIYFQGNSAPDKSGLPSDRFSAERTGGSVSTLTIQRTQQEDSAVYLCASSRARTEAFFGQGTRLTVV.

This chain uses TRBV20-1 with TRBJ1-6; 10 bases align to TRBD1. The trim removed 6 bases at V and 0 bases at J, leaving 17 bases unmatched. Germline CDR1 is DFQATT and CDR2 is SNEGSKA (reference sequence). The CDR3 loop spans 20 amino acids. The CDR3 spells CSAPVSPFRTGGSYNSPLHF. DNA of the CDR3: TGCAGTGCCCCCGTCTCGCCCTTTCGGACAGGGGGCTCCTATAATTCACCCCTCCACTTT.

The V call is TRBV20-1, the J call TRBJ2-5, with 9 bases aligning to TRBD1. V was clipped by 2 bases and J by 4 bases; unmatched bases: 2. The germline CDR1 and CDR2 sequences are DFQATT and SNEGSKA (reference sequence). CDR3 length: 13 residues. The CDR3 region has the DNA TGCAGTGCTAGACTACAGGGGGCAGAGACCCAGTACTTC. This codes for CSARLQGAETQYF.

This clonotype was counted ten times or more. The chain uses TRBV6-4 and TRBJ2-1; TRBD1 aligns across 8 bases. The J segment lost 7 bases and the V segment lost 8 bases, leaving 7 bases of the junction unmatched. Germline V gene lookup returns CDR1 MRHNA and CDR2 SNTAGT. The CDR3 length is 13 residues. CDR3 nucleotide sequence: TGTGCCAGCGGACAGGGAATGTGGAATGAGCAGTTCTTC. Translating gives CASGQGMWNEQFF.

This clonotype was picked up many times. The rearrangement joins TRBV30 to TRBJ1-3; D remains unclear. Per the germline V gene, CDR1 is GTSNPN and CDR2 is SVGIG (reference sequence). This CDR3 has 11 amino acids. V was cut by 1 base and J by 5 bases, with 3 bases left in between. This chain's CDR3 is CAWSERNTIYF. The CDR3 nucleotides read TGTGCCTGGAGTGAGAGAAACACCATATATTTT. The full variable domain, rest sourced from reference TRBV30 and TRBJ1-3, is SQTIHQWPATLVQPVGSPLSLECTVEGTSNPNLYWYRQAAGRGLQLLFYSVGIGQISSEVPQNLSASRPQDRQFILSSKKLLLSDSGFYLCAWSERNTIYFGEGSWLTVV.

This clonotype was detected ten times or more. V and J are TRBV20-1 and TRBJ2-3; the match to TRBD2 covers 8 bases. Germline CDR1 and CDR2: DFQATT and SNEGSKA (reference sequence). The CDR3 contains 15 residues. With V trimmed by 4 bases and J by 2 bases, 8 bases remained unmatched. CDR3: CSANRAGAATDTQYF. CDR3 in DNA: TGCAGTGCTAACCGAGCGGGGGCCGCCACAGATACGCAGTATTTT.

This clonotype was counted ten times or more. This sequence joins TRBV5-1 and TRBJ2-4; 12 bases match TRBD2. CDR3 size: 16 residues. The J segment lost 5 bases and the V segment lost 3 bases, leaving 6 bases of the junction unmatched. Germline values: CDR1 SGHRS, CDR2 YFSETQ. DNA of the CDR3: TGCGCCAGCAGCTCCTGGACTAGCGGGACCCAAAACATTCAGTACTTC. Amino acid sequence: CASSSWTSGTQNIQYF. The variable domain in full, with the rest retrieved from reference TRBV5-1 and TRBJ2-4, is KAGVTQTPRYLIKTRGQQVTLSCSPISGHRSVSWYQQTPGQGLQFLFEYFSETQRNKGNFPGRFSGRQFSNSRSEMNVSTLELGDSALYLCASSSWTSGTQNIQYFGAGTRLSVL.

At least ten counts were recorded for this clonotype. This sequence joins TRBV12-3 or TRBV12-4 and TRBJ2-5; D is unclear. This CDR3 contains 15 residues. V was cut by 5 bases and J by 4 bases, with 17 bases left in between. The CDR3 sequence: CASSPTGREIETQYF. CDR3 sequence (DNA): TGTGCCAGCAGTCCAACGGGCCGTGAGATAGAGACCCAGTACTTC.

This clonotype was found many times. The chain employs TRBV6-2 or TRBV6-3 and TRBJ2-2; D gene uncertain. Trimming removed 10 bases at V and 5 bases at J, with 14 bases between. Germline V gives CDR1 MNHEY, CDR2 SVGEGT. There are 13 residues in the CDR3. The CDR3 region has the DNA TGTGCCACGGTTCACGGTGGGACCGGGGAGCTGTTTTTT. Translating it yields CATVHGGTGELFF.

This clonotype has ten or more counts. The V gene is TRBV6-6, the J gene TRBJ1-5; D gene ambiguous. With 2 bases removed from V and 2 bases from J, the gap between germline ends came to 1 base. CDR3 length: 12 residues. Per the germline V gene, CDR1 is MNHNY and CDR2 is SVGAGI (reference sequence). The DNA for the CDR3 is TGTGCCAGCAGTTACGGCAATCAGCCCCAGCATTTT. Translating gives CASSYGNQPQHF.

With respect to this clonotype: Given a much more abundant clone one base away, this may be a read error. The rearrangement joins TRBV12-3 or TRBV12-4 to TRBJ2-2; D is unclear. The length of the CDR3 is 14 residues. CDR3: CVSSLDKNTGELFF. The CDR3 DNA reads as TGTGTCAGCAGTTTAGACAAGAACACCGGGGAGCTGTTTTTT.

This clonotype showed up many times. The rearrangement uses TRBV7-9 and TRBJ2-7; D is ambiguous. With 5 bases removed from V and 6 bases from J, the gap between germline ends came to 11 bases. CDR3 size: 12 residues. Per germline, CDR1 SEHNR and CDR2 FQNEAQ (reference sequence). Here the CDR3 reads CASSPNNGEQYF. The CDR3 DNA follows: TGTGCCAGCAGCCCTAATAACGGCGAGCAGTACTTC.

This clonotype was counted at least ten times. The rearrangement uses TRBV7-8 and TRBJ1-2; no definite D call. The germline V gene encodes CDR1 SGHVS and CDR2 FQNEAQ. V lost 6 bases and J lost 8, with 19 bases in between. There are 14 residues in the CDR3. CDR3 in amino acids: CASRARVGSGGYTF. The CDR3 bases are TGTGCCAGCAGGGCCCGGGTGGGCTCGGGAGGCTACACCTTC.

In this sample, this clonotype turned up many times. The V and J genes are TRBV20-1 and TRBJ1-1; D is unresolved. Trimming stripped 4 bases from V and 4 bases from J, with 7 bases between. CDR1 and CDR2 (germline): DFQATT, SNEGSKA (reference sequence). This CDR3 is built from 11 residues. CDR3 DNA: TGCAGTGCTATGACGGTCACTGAAGCTTTCTTT. It is translated as CSAMTVTEAFF.

This clonotype was recorded at least ten times. The chain links TRBV5-1 to TRBJ1-1; possibly TRBD1 for D (5 bases). The CDR3 runs to 14 residues. V lost 2 bases to trimming and J lost 5 bases, with 13 bases between them. CDR1 SGHRS and CDR2 YFSETQ come from the germline V gene. CDR3 DNA sequence: TGCGCCAGCAGCTTCAATGGGGCGCGGACTGAAGCTTTCTTT. This translates into CASSFNGARTEAFF.

This clonotype was observed at least ten times. J is TRBJ2-7 and V is TRBV20-1, with 10 bases fitting TRBD1. Germline V lookup: CDR1 DFQATT, CDR2 SNEGSKA (reference sequence). The CDR3 spans 14 residues. With 6 bases clipped from V and 7 bases from J, the junction kept 12 bases outside the gene matches. This chain's CDR3 is CSANRGTGVNEQYF. The CDR3 bases are TGCAGTGCCAACAGGGGGACAGGGGTTAATGAGCAGTACTTC.

This clonotype has only a few counts. The chain couples TRBV12-5 to TRBJ2-1; TRBD2 matches at 9 bases. Trimming at V came to 0 bases and at J to 3 bases, leaving 9 bases not matched to a gene. There are 18 residues in the CDR3. Looked up from germline, CDR1 is LGHNT and CDR2 is FRNRAP. The CDR3 loop is CASGLVLGASGVYNEQFF. The CDR3 region has the DNA TGTGCTAGTGGTTTGGTATTGGGGGCTAGCGGGGTCTACAATGAGCAGTTCTTC.

This clonotype was counted many times. The chain links TRBV20-1 to TRBJ2-3, with 8 bases matching TRBD2. The CDR3 length is 17 residues. Germline CDR1 and CDR2: DFQATT and SNEGSKA (reference sequence). The J segment lost 2 bases and the V segment lost 0 bases, leaving 10 bases of the junction unmatched. CDR3 protein: CSARETNVAGTTDTQYF. DNA for the CDR3: TGCAGTGCTAGAGAAACCAACGTAGCGGGGACCACAGATACGCAGTATTTT.

This clonotype has a count of ten or more. The CDR3 protein is CASSLKGETGEQYF. The CDR3 DNA is TGTGCCAGCAGCTTAAAGGGGGAGACGGGAGAGCAGTACTTC. This chain connects TRBV7-9 to TRBJ2-7; TRBD1 might be the D (6 bases). Trimming cost V 2 bases and J 7 bases, with 15 bases left between them. The germline gives CDR1 SEHNR, CDR2 FQNEAQ (reference sequence). The CDR3 has 14 residues.